This entry concerns a single TCR beta chain. The data derive from a study of blood T cells in healthy people across ages. Study-level background: Per two T cells, about one barcoded beta molecule was captured through template switching.

Using a J-beta primer mix together with a sample-barcoded 5' primer, a second PCR was run for roughly 7 to 11 cycles. Carrying 12 random nucleotides, a template-switch adaptor labeled each individual cDNA molecule. TCRdb re-derived calls from the 5' RACE reads in MiXCR, one entry per CDR3 protein. The sample lists 700,000 to 950,000 distinct CDR3 sequences; roughly two fifths were seen once. The CDR3 covers 15 residues. Trimming at V came to 7 bases and at J to 11 bases, leaving 19 bases not matched to a gene. The donors, aged roughly 6 to 95, were healthy Caucasians from Russia. Isolation yielded PBMCs, at least 6.5 million per sample, in every case.

The source of this sequence is a woman aged 60-75 years in good health. Sample: blood. V and J are TRBV12-3 or TRBV12-4 and TRBJ2-5; 7 bases match TRBD2. The CDR3 DNA is TGTGCCAGCACTCCCGGTAGCGGGTGGGGCAATGAGCAGTACTTC. Its protein product is CASTPGSGWGNEQYF.